The 5 T cell receptor beta chains reported below all come from one sample, sequenced in a study of blood T cells in healthy people across ages. The use of a sample-barcoded 5' primer and a J-beta primer mix characterized a second PCR of about 6 to 11 cycles. TCRdb passed the 5' RACE reads through MiXCR, listing each CDR3 protein once. The table shows hundreds of thousands of distinct CDR3 sequences, with around half occurring only once. The source material was blood. Source of these receptors: a man older than 75 in good health.

This clonotype was seen a few times. The V gene is TRBV12-3 or TRBV12-4, the J gene TRBJ2-1, with D unresolved. Between the trimmed V and J ends, which lost 7 bases and 3 bases, there was a span of 7 bases. The CDR3 length is 12 residues. Here the CDR3 DNA reads TGTGCCAGCACGGGTAACTACAATGAGCAGTTCTTC. This sequence encodes CASTGNYNEQFF.

About this clonotype itself: A much larger clone sits a single nucleotide away, making a read error possible. Lacking the conserved final phenylalanine or tryptophan, this CDR3 likely reflects a read error. The chain uses TRBV6-2 or TRBV6-3 and TRBJ2-7, with 10 bases lining up with TRBD1. Germline V CDR1 and CDR2: MNHEY, SVGEGT. The CDR3 runs to 16 residues. V trimming: 4 bases; J trimming: 3 bases; junction bases outside the gene matches: 9. The CDR3 nucleotides read TGTGCCAGCAGTTGGTCACCGGGACAGGGGTTCTACGAGCAGTACTTA. Translated, it gives CASSWSPGQGFYEQYL.

J is TRBJ2-7 and V is TRBV3-1; D perhaps matches TRBD1 (5 bases). The CDR3 covers 13 residues. The germline V gene has CDR1 LGHDT and CDR2 YNNKEL (reference sequence). Trimming removed 2 bases from V and 4 bases from J, with 9 bases in between. CDR3 protein: CASSQRGGYEQYF. CDR3 DNA sequence: TGTGCCAGCAGCCAAAGGGGTGGGTACGAGCAGTACTTC.

V and J are TRBV6-1 and TRBJ2-5; 11 bases align to TRBD2. Germline CDR1 reads MNHNS; CDR2 reads SASEGT. V dropped 5 bases and J dropped 0; count of bases not matched to a gene: 2. This CDR3 is 15 amino acids long. CDR3 amino acids: CASSRLAGNQETQYF. In DNA form, the CDR3 reads TGTGCCAGCAGTAGACTAGCGGGGAACCAAGAGACCCAGTACTTC.

This clonotype was found a few times. The rearrangement joins TRBV29-1 to TRBJ1-1; TRBD1 is a possible D gene (5 bases). The CDR3 totals 16 residues. Trimming took off 4 bases at V and 2 bases at J, with 20 bases between the two ends. CDR1 and CDR2 from the germline V gene are SQVTM and ANQGSEA. CDR3 residues: CSVGRQGFTLNTEAFF. The DNA for the CDR3 is TGCAGCGTTGGACGGCAGGGCTTTACCCTAAACACTGAAGCTTTCTTT. The whole variable domain, remainder taken from reference TRBV29-1 and TRBJ1-1, is SAVISQKPSRDICQRGTSLTIQCQVDSQVTMMFWYRQQPGQSLTLIATANQGSEATYESGFVIDKFPISRPNLTFSTLTVSNMSPEDSSIYLCSVGRQGFTLNTEAFFGQGTRLTVV.